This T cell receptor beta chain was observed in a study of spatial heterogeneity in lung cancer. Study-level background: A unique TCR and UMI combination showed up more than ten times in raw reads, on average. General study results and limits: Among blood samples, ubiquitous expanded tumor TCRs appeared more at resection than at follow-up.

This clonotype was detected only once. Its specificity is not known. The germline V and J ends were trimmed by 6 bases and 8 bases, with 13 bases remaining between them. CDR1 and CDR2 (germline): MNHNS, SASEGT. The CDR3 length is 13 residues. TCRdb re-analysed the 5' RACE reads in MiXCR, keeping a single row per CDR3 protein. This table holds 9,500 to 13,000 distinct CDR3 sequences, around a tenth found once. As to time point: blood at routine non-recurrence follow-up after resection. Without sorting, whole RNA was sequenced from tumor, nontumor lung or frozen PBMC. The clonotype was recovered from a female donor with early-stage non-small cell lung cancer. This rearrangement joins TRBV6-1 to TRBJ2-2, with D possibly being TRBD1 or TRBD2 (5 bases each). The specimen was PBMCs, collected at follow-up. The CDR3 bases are TGTGCCAGCAGATCAGGGAGTGAAGGGGAGCTGTTTTTT. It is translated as CASRSGSEGELFF.